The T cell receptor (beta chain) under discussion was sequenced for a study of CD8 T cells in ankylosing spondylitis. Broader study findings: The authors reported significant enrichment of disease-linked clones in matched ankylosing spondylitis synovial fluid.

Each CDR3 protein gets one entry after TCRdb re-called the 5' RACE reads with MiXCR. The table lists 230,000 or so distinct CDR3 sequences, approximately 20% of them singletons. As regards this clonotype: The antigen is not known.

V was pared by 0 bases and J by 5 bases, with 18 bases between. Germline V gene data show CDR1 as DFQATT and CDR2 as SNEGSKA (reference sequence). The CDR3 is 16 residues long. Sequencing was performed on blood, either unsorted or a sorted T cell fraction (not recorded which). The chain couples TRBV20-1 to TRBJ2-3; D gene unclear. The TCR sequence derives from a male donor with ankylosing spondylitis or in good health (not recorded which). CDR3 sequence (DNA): TGCAGTGCTAGAGATTTCCTAGTGGTCGCACTAGATACGCAGTATTTT. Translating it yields CSARDFLVVALDTQYF.